Following are 10 T cell receptor beta chains from one sample sequenced in a study of T cells in Graves' hyperthyroidism and ophthalmopathy. It was RNA transcripts that yielded the amplified TCR beta CDR3 regions. The TCR CDR3 was amplified in a first-round RT-PCR using the HTBI primer set. TCRdb ran MiXCR on the multiplex PCR reads and lists one entry per CDR3 protein. The sample gives some 600,000 distinct CDR3 sequences, about 45% of which show up once; 8.2% is in the top ten. The sequenced sample consisted of peripheral blood or thyroid tissue (not recorded which). These receptors all come from a woman younger than 35 with Graves' hyperthyroidism.

This rearrangement joins TRBV2 to TRBJ2-3, with D possibly called TRBD1 or TRBD2 (5 bases each). The germline V gene encodes CDR1 SNHLY and CDR2 FYNNEI. V lost 4 bases, J lost 1 base, and 12 bases lay in between. The CDR3 contains 15 residues. In DNA form, the CDR3 reads TGTGCCAGCAGTGGTGGGACGGCGGGCACAGATACGCAGTATTTT. This encodes CASSGGTAGTDTQYF.

This clonotype was seen just once. V is TRBV5-4 and J is TRBJ1-1, with a possible D match to TRBD1 (5 bases). The CDR3 is 14 residues long. Trimming shortened V by 4 bases and J by 5 bases, and 15 bases separated the two germline ends. CDR1 SGHNT and CDR2 YYREEE come from the germline V gene (reference sequence). The CDR3 sequence is CASSPEGLRTEAFF. The CDR3 region has the DNA TGTGCCAGCAGCCCGGAGGGGTTGAGGACTGAAGCTTTCTTT.

The V and J genes are TRBV6-1 and TRBJ2-7; no reliable D call. Germline values: CDR1 MNHNS, CDR2 SASEGT. Trimming shortened V by 8 bases and J by 2 bases, and 7 bases separated the two germline ends. The CDR3 consists of 11 residues. The CDR3 here is CASASPYEQYF. CDR3 coding DNA: TGTGCCAGCGCCTCCCCCTACGAGCAGTACTTC.

V and J are TRBV7-2 and TRBJ1-2; D is uncertain. CDR1 is SGHTA and CDR2 is FQGNSA in the germline V gene. The CDR3 has 16 amino acids. V lost 5 bases and J lost 8, with 24 bases in between. CDR3: CASSPGPWVRVEGYTF. The CDR3 region has the DNA TGTGCCAGCAGCCCCGGACCATGGGTCCGGGTGGAGGGCTACACCTTC.

This clonotype was observed at least ten times. The J gene is TRBJ1-4, the V gene TRBV7-6; 9 nucleotides match TRBD1. The junction had 6 bases not matched to a gene; V was cut back by 5 bases and J by 8 bases. This CDR3 region has 14 residues. Germline CDR1 reads SGHVS; CDR2 reads FNYEAQ. The chain's CDR3 is CASSPGTGREKLFF. CDR3 nucleotides: TGTGCCAGCAGCCCTGGGACAGGGCGAGAAAAACTGTTTTTT.

This clonotype was counted ten times or more. The chain links TRBV7-9 to TRBJ2-7; TRBD2 matches 9 bases. The J segment lost 5 bases and the V segment lost 6 bases, leaving 8 bases of the junction unmatched. Germline lookup yields CDR1 SEHNR and CDR2 FQNEAQ (reference sequence). The CDR3 is 14 amino acids. CDR3 protein: CASRHTGTSNEQYF. CDR3 DNA sequence: TGTGCCAGCAGACATACCGGGACTAGCAACGAGCAGTACTTC.

This clonotype was counted at least ten times. The chain employs TRBV10-3 and TRBJ1-2; tentative D call: TRBD1 (6 bases). The CDR3 contains 13 residues. V was pared by 8 bases and J by 4 bases, with 14 bases between. Germline-derived CDR1 and CDR2 are ENHRY and SYGVKD. In DNA, the CDR3 is TGTGCCATCGGGGCAGGGGAAAGCTATGGCTACACCTTC. Protein: CAIGAGESYGYTF.

This rearrangement joins TRBV29-1 to TRBJ2-6; TRBD2 aligns across 14 bases. Germline loops: CDR1 SQVTM, CDR2 ANQGSEA. The trim removed 6 bases at V and 1 base at J, leaving 5 bases unmatched. The CDR3 sequence is 17 residues long. The DNA for the CDR3 is TGCAGCGTACTGGGACTAGCGGGAGTATCTGGGGCCAACGTCCTGACTTTC. It specifies CSVLGLAGVSGANVLTF. Using reference TRBV29-1 and TRBJ2-6 for the parts outside the CDR3, the full variable domain is SAVISQKPSRDICQRGTSLTIQCQVDSQVTMMFWYRQQPGQSLTLIATANQGSEATYESGFVIDKFPISRPNLTFSTLTVSNMSPEDSSIYLCSVLGLAGVSGANVLTFGAGSRLTVL.

Comment on this clonotype: This may be a read error, as it is one base from a much larger clone. The rearrangement links TRBV7-2 to TRBJ2-5; perhaps TRBD2 as D (5 bases). This CDR3 is 12 amino acids long. Trimming cost V 5 bases and J 5 bases, with 9 bases left between them. Germline values: CDR1 SGHTA, CDR2 FQGNSA. CDR3: CASSGSYETQYF. The CDR3 DNA follows: TGTGCCAGCAGCGGGAGCTATGAGACCCAGTACTTC.

This clonotype was seen only a few times. This chain uses TRBV10-3 with TRBJ2-7; 7 nucleotides match TRBD1. The CDR3 totals 16 residues. The junction had 10 bases not matched to a gene; V was cut back by 2 bases and J by 3 bases. CDR1 is ENHRY, CDR2 SYGVKD, per germline. The CDR3 DNA follows: TGTGCCATCAGTGAGATTACGGGACAGAGGTACTACGAGCAGTACTTC. Residues: CAISEITGQRYYEQYF.